This T cell receptor (beta chain) was sequenced in a study of identical twins. Whole-study findings and limits: Low generation-probability sequences were in excess among twin-shared out-of-frame alpha sequences. The models systematically underestimated how much out-of-frame TCR alpha was shared in monozygotic twins.

One entry per CDR3 protein, called by TCRdb with MiXCR from the 5' RACE reads. The sample lists roughly 490,000 distinct CDR3 sequences, around 15% seen once, with approximately 0.9% in the top ten. This clonotype was seen at least ten times. The target antigen is unknown. With 1 base clipped from V and 0 bases from J, the junction kept 4 bases outside the gene matches. The CDR3 sequence is 16 residues long. Germline CDR1 is SGHTA and CDR2 is FQGNSA. The sample also formed part of further work on yellow fever vaccine responses in identical twins.

The V call is TRBV7-2, the J call TRBJ2-3, with TRBD1 matching over 7 bases. This TCR derives from a young woman in good health. Sequencing was performed on CD4+ T cells sorted from blood. CDR3 sequence reads: CASSLVAGGSTDTQYF. The DNA of the CDR3 is TGTGCCAGCAGCTTAGTTGCAGGGGGTAGCACAGATACGCAGTATTTT.